This T cell receptor (beta chain) was captured by sequencing in a study of T cells expressing NK-cell markers. Background on the study: Each TCR beta repertoire originated in sorted T cells that were CD3+CD56+NKG2C+, CD3+CD56+NKG2C- or CD3+CD56-NKG2C+. The study sequenced eight donors, seven HCMV-seropositive and one seronegative.

Study-level points and caveats: Dominant NKG2C+ clonotypes accounted for 1.0-7.0% of CD8+ T cells in 5 to 7 donors.

TCRdb reprocessed the 5' RACE reads and reports one entry per CDR3 protein, with no DNA. The sample is made up of over 250,000 distinct CDR3 sequences, and the top ten hold 4% to 5% of it. A note on this clonotype: No antigen is known for it.

CDR1 and CDR2 from the germline V gene are MNHEY and SVGAGI. The CDR3 extends over 11 amino acids. Sequencing was carried out using blood T cells: a sorted CD56 or NKG2C T cell subset, CD4+ or CD8+ T cells, or bulk PBMC T cells (not recorded which). V usage is TRBV6-5 and J usage is TRBJ1-1. The sequence was obtained from a woman aged 18-70 years in good health. The CDR3 here is CASRQRAEAFF.